These 12 T cell receptor beta chains were all obtained from the same sample, sequenced in a study of blood T cell repertoires in COVID-19. Assay used: immunoSEQ multiplex PCR; TCRdb lists only in-frame clones, some missing. Of about 310,000 clones listed, about 90% are singletons. The source material was peripheral blood. These receptors came from a woman in her 30s with COVID-19, enrolled during active disease.

This sequence joins TRBV5-6 and TRBJ2-2, with 10 bases aligning to TRBD2. Germline CDR1 SGHDT, CDR2 YYEEEE. The V segment lost 3 bases and the J segment 6 bases; nucleotides outside the gene matches: 8. The CDR3 consists of 16 residues. The CDR3 loop is CASSWVGTSEAGELFF. As DNA, the CDR3 is TGTGCCAGCAGCTGGGTTGGGACTAGCGAAGCCGGGGAGCTGTTTTTT.

CDR3 residues: CASSLVSGGADEQFF. The CDR3 nucleotides are TGCGCCAGCAGCTTGGTATCGGGAGGTGCGGATGAGCAGTTCTTC. The gene calls are TRBV5-1 and TRBJ2-1; 7 nucleotides agree with TRBD2. CDR1 is SGHRS, CDR2 YFSETQ, per germline. The CDR3 totals 15 residues. V trimming: 0 bases; J trimming: 8 bases; junction bases outside the gene matches: 8.

This chain connects TRBV18 to TRBJ2-7; a weak D match, TRBD1 (6 bases). V lost 3 bases and J 2 bases, leaving 17 bases between the germline ends. From germline, CDR1 is KGHSH and CDR2 LQKENI. This CDR3 contains 16 residues. The CDR3 loop reads CASSPSSGRDTYEQYF. The CDR3 coding sequence is TGTGCCAGCTCACCCTCCTCGGGACGGGACACCTACGAGCAGTACTTC.

V gene TRBV11-2 combines with J gene TRBJ2-1, with D unresolved. Germline V gene sequence: CDR1 SGHAT, CDR2 FQNNGV. Trimming took 5 bases from V and 5 from J, leaving 7 bases between them. CDR3 size: 12 residues. CDR3 amino acids: CASSPVHNEQFF. The CDR3 nucleotides are TGTGCCAGCAGCCCGGTCCACAATGAGCAGTTCTTC.

This clone was detected once. This chain links TRBV2 with TRBJ2-7; no definite D call. Per the germline V gene, CDR1 is SNHLY and CDR2 is FYNNEI. Between the trimmed V and J ends, which lost 1 base and 2 bases, there was a span of 6 bases. The CDR3 has 13 amino acids. The CDR3: CASSEGTAYEQYF. The CDR3 nucleotides read TGTGCCAGCAGTGAAGGAACAGCCTACGAGCAGTACTTC.

This rearrangement joins TRBV11-2 to TRBJ2-7; no definite D call. Germline V gene sequence: CDR1 SGHAT, CDR2 FQNNGV. Trimming shortened V by 3 bases and J by 0 bases, and 6 bases separated the two germline ends. This CDR3 contains 13 residues. In DNA form, the CDR3 reads TGTGCCAGCAGCTTCCCGAGCTCCTACGAGCAGTACTTC. This sequence encodes CASSFPSSYEQYF.

V is TRBV13 and J is TRBJ2-1; 12 nucleotides match TRBD2. Germline V lookup: CDR1 PRHDT, CDR2 FYEKMQ (reference sequence). Germline trimming cut 5 bases from V and 7 bases from J; bases unmatched to any gene: 15. The CDR3 is 18 amino acids. CDR3 nucleotide sequence: TGTGCCAGCAGCCAGCTTAACGGCAGGACTAGCGGGATAAATGAGCAGTTCTTC. Its protein is CASSQLNGRTSGINEQFF.

V usage is TRBV28 and J usage is TRBJ1-2; D uncertain. V was shortened by 7 bases and J by 1 base, with 4 bases between the two germline ends. CDR3 length: 11 residues. Germline CDR1 MDHEN, CDR2 SYDVKM. Here the CDR3 reads CASTSNYGYTF. The CDR3 region has the DNA TGTGCCAGCACCAGTAACTATGGCTACACCTTC.

This chain uses TRBV7-8 with TRBJ2-7, with 8 nucleotides matching TRBD2. Germline CDR1 is SGHVS and CDR2 is FQNEAQ. The V and J ends lost 5 bases and 0 bases, in that order; junction bases with no gene match: 9. This CDR3 contains 16 residues. This chain's CDR3 is CASSLPGGGSSYEQYF. CDR3 DNA: TGTGCCAGCAGCCTTCCGGGGGGGGGCAGCTCCTACGAGCAGTACTTC.

In the case of this clone: Additional DNA sequences in this sample encode the identical CDR3. The DNA for the CDR3 is TGTGCCAGCAGTTCTCCCGGGAGCTCCTATAATTCACCCCTCCACTTT. Translating gives CASSSPGSSYNSPLHF. J is TRBJ1-6 and V is TRBV28; D call uncertain. The germline gives CDR1 MDHEN, CDR2 SYDVKM. V lost 4 bases to trimming and J lost 0 bases, with 10 bases between them. The CDR3 has 16 amino acids.

V is TRBV30 and J is TRBJ2-2; 12 bases fit TRBD2. The CDR3 extends over 18 amino acids. The V gene end was trimmed by 1 base and the J gene end by 4 bases; junction bases not matched to a gene: 10. Germline lookup yields CDR1 GTSNPN and CDR2 SVGIG (reference sequence). CDR3 nucleotide sequence: TGTGCCTGGAGTGCGGGACTAGCGGGCGCGGCGGGCACCGGGGAGCTGTTTTTT. Its translation: CAWSAGLAGAAGTGELFF.

This chain connects TRBV29-1 to TRBJ1-4; D perhaps matches TRBD1 (6 bases). The CDR3 covers 12 residues. CDR1 and CDR2 from the germline V gene are SQVTM and ANQGSEA. V was shortened by 5 bases and J by 7 bases, with 11 bases between the two germline ends. The CDR3 spells CSVSQGPEKLFF. The CDR3 DNA sequence: TGCAGCGTTTCACAGGGACCTGAAAAACTGTTTTTT.